The subject of this entry is one T cell receptor beta chain. This clone has a handful of counts. This clone's antigen is unknown. No quality values exist for individual bases; no much larger clone is one base distant. Library preparation was by the immunoSEQ multiplex PCR assay. To provide template for TCR sequencing, every sample had RNA extracted and reverse transcribed into cDNA. SuperScript III was used to make first-strand cDNA, primed with a 2:1 mix of oligo-dT and random hexamers. A synthetic immune receptor repertoire was used to assess amplification bias, and residual bias was removed computationally. The study's own analysis went as follows. Raw reads were preprocessed for error removal, and CDR3 was defined according to IMGT conventions as running from the conserved cysteine to phenylalanine. Clonality was computed by normalizing Shannon entropy by log2 of the number of productive unique TCRs and subtracting the result from 1. CD4 or CD8 identity of scalp clones was inferred by cross-referencing scalp TCRbeta sequences with sorted blood CD4 and CD8 repertoires. TCRdb took this table from immuneACCESS and kept in-frame rearrangements with V and J called. Such tables lack part of the clones; where checked against another copy, unresolved V genes explain under half of the gap, and the rest is unexplained. D and trimming come from the DNA, and the V and J calls and clone size come from that table. A total of fewer than 250,000 clones appear in this sample, 35% to 40% of them only once. The ten largest clonotypes hold almost 0.5% of the sample.

The record originates from a study of CD8+ T cells in alopecia areata (dated by TCRdb to the late 2010s). In terms of the full investigation: Treated patients were enrolled in an open-label pilot trial of oral tofacitinib at 5 to 10 mg twice daily for moderate-to-severe alopecia areata. Patients received tofacitinib for 6 to 18 months and were then followed off drug for 6 months to check for delayed response and recurrence. For the treated patients, the SALT score, which quantifies what percentage of scalp surface area is affected, served as the measure of disease severity. Scalp clonality was compared across normal scalp (n=4), patchy alopecia areata scalp (n=8), and alopecia totalis/universalis scalp (n=8). RNA was obtained with the PAXgene miRNA kit for fixed scalp, the miRNeasy kit for PBMCs, and the RNeasy kit for mouse skin. TCRbeta CDR3 regions were amplified by immunoSEQ multiplex PCR with 35 Vbeta forward and 13 Jbeta reverse primers. High-throughput TCRbeta sequencing was used to examine T cell clonal expansion in alopecia areata in both the C3H/HeJ mouse model and human patients. Tofacitinib-treated patients had biopsies at baseline and at 4 and 24 weeks of treatment, with a later scalp biopsy in several patients. Human TCRbeta sequencing covered scalp tissue and sorted CD4+ and CD8+ peripheral blood T cells from patchy and totalis/universalis alopecia areata patients and healthy controls.

The study at large found these results: With tofacitinib, both scalp clonality and the number of expanded CD8+ clones among the top 100 scalp clones went down significantly. Compared with normal scalp, lesional scalp had higher clonality and more expanded CD8+ clones, particularly in alopecia totalis/universalis, a pattern that suggests antigenic drive. Many expanded lesional clones persisted in scalp and blood during tofacitinib treatment, which may partly explain relapse after stopping treatment. The treated cohort was small, with a single nonresponder, so links between baseline CD8+ expansion and response need larger studies. Compared with mice, TCR sequences shared between patients were less clear, possibly partly because of HLA diversity across the patient population. Unlike mouse skin, which is dominated by gammadelta T cells, normal human skin has resident alphabeta T cells that are also sequenced, and this complicates analysis of the scalp TCR repertoire.

The label giving this sample's treatment or condition can be read as: oral pan-JAK inhibitor, 5-10 mg twice daily. From alopecia areata patients, peripheral blood was collected along with lesional scalp punch biopsies. PBMCs were separated by density centrifugation and stained for CD3, CD4 and CD8, after which CD4+ and CD8+ T cells were sorted on a FACSAria. This clonotype was sampled from a human donor with alopecia areata. Sample: CD4+ T cells sorted from blood, taken at approximately week 31, from a patient treated with tofacitinib.

The CDR3: CASSIPGLNQPQHF. The sequenced DNA: TGTGCCAGTAGTATCCCGGGACTCAATCAGCCCCAGCATTTT. The receptor chain draws on TRBV19 and TRBJ1-5; TRBD1 is a weak D gene call, 5 bases matching. The germline ends are 9 bases apart after V is trimmed by 3 bases and J by 3 bases. Measured from the cysteine to the phenylalanine, the CDR3 is 14 residues long. Only the CDR3 DNA is retained, 42 bases long and in frame from the first base. The germline V gene (reference sequence) gives CDR1 as LNHDA and CDR2 as SQIVND.